Listed here are 22 T cell receptor beta chains from one sample, sequenced in a study of T cells in Graves' hyperthyroidism and ophthalmopathy. Researchers amplified the TCR beta CDR3 regions from RNA transcripts. The HTBI set primed first-round TCR CDR3 RT-PCR. MiXCR, applied by TCRdb to the multiplex PCR reads, yields one record per CDR3 protein. This table has roughly 800,000 distinct CDR3 sequences, about 38% appearing once. The sequenced sample consisted of blood. The origin of the receptors is a man aged 18-30 years with Graves' hyperthyroidism.

A note on this clonotype: A much larger clone sits a single nucleotide away, making a read error possible. V gene TRBV19 combines with J gene TRBJ1-5; D ambiguous. TRBJ2-3 matches the DNA end more closely, so the J call is doubtful. This CDR3 spans 13 amino acids. CDR1 and CDR2 (germline): LNHDA, SQIVND (reference sequence). The CDR3 reads CASKEYSNQPQYF. DNA of the CDR3: TGTGCCAGTAAGGAGTATAGCAATCAGCCCCAGTATTTT.

The chain employs TRBV7-2 and TRBJ1-3; D remains ambiguous. V shed 3 bases and J shed 3 bases, with 12 bases lying between them. CDR1 and CDR2 from the germline V gene are SGHTA and FQGNSA. This CDR3 region has 15 residues. CDR3 bases: TGTGCCAGCAGCTTCCGAACGGGATATGGAAACACCATATATTTT. Encoded protein: CASSFRTGYGNTIYF.

This clonotype was recorded at least ten times. V usage is TRBV20-1 and J usage is TRBJ2-6; D not certain. CDR3 size: 11 residues. Trimming pared 5 bases from V and 6 bases from J, leaving 5 bases between. Per germline, CDR1 DFQATT and CDR2 SNEGSKA (reference sequence). CDR3 nucleotide sequence: TGCAGTGCTTACGAGGCCAACGTCCTGACTTTC. It yields the protein CSAYEANVLTF.

The chain links TRBV5-1 to TRBJ2-6, with D possibly matching TRBD2 (6 bases). This CDR3 is built from 18 residues. V lost 1 base and J lost 3, with 17 bases in between. Germline CDR1 reads SGHRS; CDR2 reads YFSETQ. DNA of the CDR3: TGCGCCAGCAGCTTGTGGGGTCAGGGAGGAGATGGGGCCAACGTCCTGACTTTC. It encodes CASSLWGQGGDGANVLTF.

This clonotype has ten or more counts. CDR3 nucleotide sequence: TGTGCCAGCAGTGAACGTAGGGTCTCCCGCGGGACTAAGACCCAGTACTTC. This sequence encodes CASSERRVSRGTKTQYF. This chain joins TRBV25-1 and TRBJ2-5; TRBD2 agrees at 7 bases. V lost 2 bases, J lost 6 bases, and 15 bases stayed unmatched. CDR3 size: 17 residues. Germline V gives CDR1 MGHDK, CDR2 SYGVNS.

This clonotype has a handful of counts. The V gene is TRBV6-2 or TRBV6-3, the J gene TRBJ2-7; D gene uncertain. The V gene's germline CDR1 is MNHEY and CDR2 SVGEGT. CDR3 size: 15 residues. Deletions cut 2 bases from V and 5 bases from J, with 16 bases between. The CDR3 region has the DNA TGTGCCAGCAGTTACGACATCGAAGGACGGAACGAGCAGTACTTC. It specifies CASSYDIEGRNEQYF.

This clonotype has more than one count but fewer than ten. The chain couples TRBV7-9 to TRBJ2-5, with D possibly matching TRBD1 (6 bases). The CDR3 covers 16 residues. Germline V gene sequence: CDR1 SEHNR, CDR2 FQNEAQ (reference sequence). Trimming took off 3 bases at V and 2 bases at J, with 16 bases between the two ends. As DNA, the CDR3 is TGTGCCAGCAGCTTTCAGGACAGACTACCGCAAGAGACCCAGTACTTC. It is translated as CASSFQDRLPQETQYF.

This clonotype was counted at least ten times. The chain has TRBV25-1 and TRBJ1-1, with 12 bases identical to TRBD1. V lost 6 bases and J lost 4; bases outside the gene matches: 12. Per germline, CDR1 MGHDK and CDR2 SYGVNS. The length of the CDR3 is 17 residues. The chain's CDR3 is CASRHLPGTGGPTEAFF. CDR3 in DNA: TGTGCCAGCAGGCACCTCCCCGGGACAGGGGGCCCCACTGAAGCTTTCTTT. Full variable domain (outside the CDR3, taken from reference TRBV25-1 and TRBJ1-1): EADIYQTPRYLVIGTGKKITLECSQTMGHDKMYWYQQDPGMELHLIHYSYGVNSTEKGDLSSESTVSRIRTEHFPLTLESARPSHTSQYLCASRHLPGTGGPTEAFFGQGTRLTVV.

Regarding this clonotype: A much larger clone differs from this one at a single base, so this may be a read error. V and J are TRBV7-8 and TRBJ1-1, with 7 nucleotides matching TRBD1. This CDR3 has 14 residues. The germline V gene encodes CDR1 SGHVS and CDR2 FQNEAQ. J was trimmed by 2 bases and V by 6 bases; bases with no gene match: 6. The CDR3 loop reads CASRFRTGNTEAFF. CDR3 coding DNA: TGTGCCAGCAGGTTTAGGACAGGCAACACTGAAGCTTTCTTT.

This chain joins TRBV2 and TRBJ2-7; weak D call: TRBD1 (5 bases). The length of the CDR3 is 14 residues. CDR1 is SNHLY and CDR2 is FYNNEI in the germline V gene. The V end lost 7 bases, the J end lost 4 bases, and 17 bases lay between the germline ends. CDR3 loop: CASNQAGNRYEQYF. CDR3 bases: TGTGCCAGCAACCAGGCAGGGAATAGGTACGAGCAGTACTTC.

V gene TRBV10-2 combines with J gene TRBJ2-7, with 7 bases identical to TRBD1. The germline gives CDR1 WSHSY, CDR2 SAAADI. The CDR3 is made up of 12 amino acids. The V gene end was trimmed by 6 bases and the J gene end by 6 bases; junction bases not matched to a gene: 5. CDR3 residues: CASRDRVSEQYF. CDR3 bases: TGCGCCAGCAGAGACAGGGTCTCCGAGCAGTACTTC.

This clonotype appeared many times. The rearrangement joins TRBV7-2 to TRBJ1-1; D unresolved. Germline CDR1 is SGHTA and CDR2 is FQGNSA. The V and J ends lost 4 bases and 3 bases respectively, with 6 bases between them. This CDR3 region has 12 residues. CDR3 region: CASSSAYTEAFF. As DNA, the CDR3 is TGTGCCAGCAGCTCGGCTTACACTGAAGCTTTCTTT.

The chain couples TRBV7-2 to TRBJ2-2; 10 bases match TRBD1. The V and J ends lost 6 bases and 6 bases, in that order; junction bases with no gene match: 13. Germline CDR1 reads SGHTA; CDR2 reads FQGNSA. The CDR3 is made up of 17 amino acids. CDR3 protein: CASSYSRGQGSAGELFF. CDR3 DNA sequence: TGTGCCAGCAGTTACTCGAGGGGACAGGGGAGCGCCGGGGAGCTGTTTTTT.

This clonotype has a count of ten or more. This chain joins TRBV24-1 and TRBJ2-2; 11 bases fit TRBD2. The germline CDR1 and CDR2 sequences are KGHDR and SFDVKD. This CDR3 is built from 16 residues. The J segment lost 4 bases and the V segment lost 3 bases, leaving 3 bases of the junction unmatched. The CDR3 DNA reads TGTGCCACCAGTGATCCCGGGACTAGCGGCACCGGGGAGCTGTTTTTT. Its protein product is CATSDPGTSGTGELFF.

This chain joins TRBV5-1 and TRBJ2-7, with 7 bases aligning to TRBD1. The CDR3 totals 15 residues. Looked up from germline, CDR1 is SGHRS and CDR2 is YFSETQ. Unmatched junction bases numbered 7, after V lost 0 bases and J lost 4 bases. As DNA, the CDR3 is TGCGCCAGCAGCTTGGTAGGGACAGAACTGTACGAGCAGTACTTC. It encodes CASSLVGTELYEQYF. Full variable domain (remainder filled in from reference TRBV5-1 and TRBJ2-7): KAGVTQTPRYLIKTRGQQVTLSCSPISGHRSVSWYQQTPGQGLQFLFEYFSETQRNKGNFPGRFSGRQFSNSRSEMNVSTLELGDSALYLCASSLVGTELYEQYFGPGTRLTVT.

This clonotype was found a few times. V and J are TRBV7-3 and TRBJ2-7; the D is unclear. The V gene's germline CDR1 is SGHTA and CDR2 FQGTGA. CDR3 length: 14 residues. Trimming cost V 8 bases and J 3 bases, with 17 bases left between them. This CDR3 is CASSVGPTFYEQYF. CDR3 sequence (DNA): TGTGCCAGCTCCGTCGGACCGACTTTCTACGAGCAGTACTTC. The full variable domain, rest sourced from reference TRBV7-3 and TRBJ2-7, is GAGVSQTPSNKVTEKGKYVELRCDPISGHTALYWYRQSLGQGPEFLIYFQGTGAADDSGLPNDRFFAVRPEGSVSTLKIQRTERGDSAVYLCASSVGPTFYEQYFGPGTRLTVT.

In its sample, this clonotype was seen a few times. This rearrangement joins TRBV19 to TRBJ2-7; either TRBD1 or TRBD2 may fit D (5 bases each). Trimming took 6 bases from V and 2 from J, leaving 20 bases between them. The germline CDR1 and CDR2 sequences are LNHDA and SQIVND (reference sequence). The CDR3 is 16 residues long. The chain's CDR3 is CASSLISGTGTYEQYF. For the CDR3, the DNA is TGTGCCAGTAGCTTAATTTCCGGGACGGGGACCTACGAGCAGTACTTC.

The chain joins TRBV13 to TRBJ1-6; weak D call: TRBD1 (5 bases). The germline CDR1 and CDR2 sequences are PRHDT and FYEKMQ (reference sequence). Trimming took 3 bases from V and 6 from J, leaving 12 bases between them. This CDR3 has 15 amino acids. The CDR3 is CASSFTGLVNSPLHF. CDR3 nucleotides: TGTGCCAGCAGCTTCACGGGACTAGTTAATTCACCCCTCCACTTT.

This clonotype turned up a few times. V gene TRBV7-3 combines with J gene TRBJ2-6; weak D call: TRBD2 (6 bases). Per germline, CDR1 SGHTA and CDR2 FQGTGA. V was clipped by 2 bases and J by 0 bases, with 14 bases between them. The CDR3 runs to 18 residues. CDR3 nucleotide sequence: TGTGCCAGCAGCTTATTTGGCGGGACCTTCTCTGGGGCCAACGTCCTGACTTTC. Translating it yields CASSLFGGTFSGANVLTF.

This clonotype was recorded at least ten times. The chain combines TRBV9 with TRBJ1-1; D gene uncertain. The CDR3 is 16 amino acids. V lost 2 bases and J lost 1, with 15 bases in between. CDR1 is SGDLS and CDR2 is YYNGEE in the germline V gene. CDR3: CASSVDLVSWNTEAFF. The DNA of the CDR3 is TGTGCCAGCAGCGTCGACTTAGTCTCGTGGAACACTGAAGCTTTCTTT.

The rearrangement links TRBV15 to TRBJ2-5; possible D gene TRBD1, 6 bases. V lost 8 bases and J 5 bases, leaving 24 bases between the germline ends. The CDR3 is made up of 16 amino acids. Per the germline V gene, CDR1 is LNHNV and CDR2 is YYDKDF (reference sequence). The chain's CDR3 is CATRRERDTQTETQYF. The CDR3 DNA follows: TGTGCCACCCGCCGGGAACGGGACACCCAAACGGAGACCCAGTACTTC.

There are many counts of this clonotype. The rearrangement links TRBV19 to TRBJ1-1; D possibly corresponds to TRBD1 (5 bases). The CDR3 is made up of 13 amino acids. Trimming stripped 4 bases from V and 3 bases from J, with 9 bases between. Germline lookup yields CDR1 LNHDA and CDR2 SQIVND (reference sequence). This CDR3 is CASSTAGHTEAFF. The CDR3 bases are TGTGCCAGTAGTACAGCGGGACACACTGAAGCTTTCTTT.